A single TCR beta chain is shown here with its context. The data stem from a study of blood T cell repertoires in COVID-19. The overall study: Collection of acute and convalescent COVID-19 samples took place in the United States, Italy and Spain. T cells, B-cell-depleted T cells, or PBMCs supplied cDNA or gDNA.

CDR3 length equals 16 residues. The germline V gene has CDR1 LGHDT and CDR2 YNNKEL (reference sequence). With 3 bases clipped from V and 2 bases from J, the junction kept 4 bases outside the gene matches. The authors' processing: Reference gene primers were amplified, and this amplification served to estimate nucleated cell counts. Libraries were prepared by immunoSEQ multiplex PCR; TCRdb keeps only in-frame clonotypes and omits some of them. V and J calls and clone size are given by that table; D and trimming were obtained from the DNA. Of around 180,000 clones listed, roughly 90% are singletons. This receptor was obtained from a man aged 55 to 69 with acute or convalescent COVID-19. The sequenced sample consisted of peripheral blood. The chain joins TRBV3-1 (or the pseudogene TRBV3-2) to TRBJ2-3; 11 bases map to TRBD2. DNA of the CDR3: TGTGCCAGCAGCCACCTAGCGGGGGGCCTCACAGATACGCAGTATTTT. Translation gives CASSHLAGGLTDTQYF.